Listed below are T cell receptor beta chains from one sample, sequenced in a study of T cell responses to AZD1222 COVID-19 vaccine. TCRdb's copy holds only in-frame clones and misses some; the assay was immunoSEQ multiplex PCR. Of under 140,000 clones in the sample, roughly 90% were seen once. Sequencing used peripheral blood, obtained on day 0 of AZD1222 vaccination. These receptors all stem from an adult in good health. Each CDR3 is given with its conserved first and last residue. Fields, in order: clone size, J gene, V gene, D gene, CDR3 DNA, CDR3 protein. The D gene is left open where the match is weak. Expanded clones are given a class, and other clones once, few, many or no size at all.

. TRBJ2-1 TRBV30 . TGTGCCTGGGTGGATTGGAGATACAATGAGCAGTTCTTC CAWVDWRYNEQFF
. TRBJ1-1 TRBV6-5 . TGTGCCAGCAGTTACGGGGCAGGGGACTCGAACACTGAAGCTTTCTTT CASSYGAGDSNTEAFF
once TRBJ2-1 TRBV28 . TGTGCCAGCAGTTTGCCGGTTAACAATGAGCAGTTCTTC CASSLPVNNEQFF
. TRBJ2-6 TRBV11-2 . TGTGCCAGCAGCTTAATCTCTGGGGCCAACGTCCTGACTTTC CASSLISGANVLTF
. TRBJ1-2 TRBV5-1 TRBD1 TGCGCCAGCAGCCCGGACAGGGTAGGTGGCTACACCTTC CASSPDRVGGYTF
. TRBJ2-2 TRBV7-9 TRBD1 TGTGCCAGCAGCTTGTGGGACAGGGGGACCGGGGAGCTGTTTTTT CASSLWDRGTGELFF
. TRBJ1-3 TRBV2 . TGTGCCAGCAGTGAATGGGAATCGGCTGGAAACACCATATATTTT CASSEWESAGNTIYF
. TRBJ2-2 TRBV11-3 . TGTGCCAGCAGCCCCGGACACCTCGGAGGCGGGGAGCTGTTTTTT CASSPGHLGGGELFF
. TRBJ1-1 TRBV28 TRBD1 TGTGCCAGCAGTTTAGTAGGGGGCGTCCGGACTGAAGCTTTCTTT CASSLVGGVRTEAFF
. TRBJ1-6 TRBV6-5 TRBD1 TGTGCCAGCAGTTACTCGAGGACAGGGATGAATTCACCCCTCCACTTT CASSYSRTGMNSPLHF
. TRBJ1-2 TRBV18 . TGTGCCAGCTCACCCAACGTGGGGGATAACTATGGCTACACCTTC CASSPNVGDNYGYTF
. TRBJ1-4 TRBV18 . TGTGCCAGCTCACCTGGTAGGGGGACAACTAATGAAAAACTGTTTTTT CASSPGRGTTNEKLFF
few TRBJ1-1 TRBV18 . TGTGCCAGCTCACCACCTCAGGGGATGGGCACTGAAGCTTTCTTT CASSPPQGMGTEAFF
. TRBJ2-3 TRBV6-4 TRBD2 TGTGCCAGCAGTGAGGGACTAGCGGGGGGGCCAGATACGCAGTATTTT CASSEGLAGGPDTQYF
. TRBJ2-3 TRBV6-1 . TGTGCCAGCAGTGAAAGGAGGCCAGGCGAACCCACAGATACGCAGTATTTT CASSERRPGEPTDTQYF
. TRBJ2-4 TRBV7-8 . TGTGCCAGCAGCTTAGGGGTGGGGCTAGCCAAAAACATTCAGTACTTC CASSLGVGLAKNIQYF
. TRBJ1-6 TRBV27 TRBD1 TGTGCCAGCAGTTTCCGAGGACAGGGGGCAAGCTCCTATAATTCACCCCTCCACTTT CASSFRGQGASSYNSPLHF
. TRBJ1-1 TRBV7-9 . TGTGCCAGCAGCTTCGGGACGGGCACTGAAGCTTTCTTT CASSFGTGTEAFF
. TRBJ2-5 TRBV12-5 TRBD2 TGTGCTAGTGGTTTGGCCTTCATCCCCGGGACTAGCAGAGAGACCCAGTACTTC CASGLAFIPGTSRETQYF
. TRBJ2-5 TRBV28 . TGTGCCAGCACTCTCTCCGGGACAAAAGAGACCCAGTACTTC CASTLSGTKETQYF
once TRBJ2-3 TRBV6-2/TRBV6-3 . TGTGCCAGCAGTCAGACACCGGTGGGTACAGATACGCAGTATTTT CASSQTPVGTDTQYF
. TRBJ1-1 TRBV5-4 . TGTGCCAGCAGCTCGCCGGGGGGGCGGACTGAAGCTTTCTTT CASSSPGGRTEAFF
. TRBJ2-2 TRBV10-3 TRBD2 TGTGCCATCAGGAGCGGGACTCCGAACACCGGGGAGCTGTTTTTT CAIRSGTPNTGELFF
. TRBJ2-7 TRBV7-6 . TGTGCCAGCAGCTTACTCCCATTAGGGATTCCCGGGCAGTACTTC CASSLLPLGIPGQYF
once TRBJ2-5 TRBV7-9 . TGTGCCAGCAGCTTAGCAGGGGGTGCAGAGACCCAGTACTTC CASSLAGGAETQYF
. TRBJ1-6 TRBV7-2 . TGTGCCAGCAGCTCCGACTCCGGACAGTTAAATTCACCCCTCCACTTT CASSSDSGQLNSPLHF
few TRBJ2-2 TRBV29-1 . TGCAGCGTTGTTCCCCCGAACACCGGGGAGCTGTTTTTT CSVVPPNTGELFF
. TRBJ1-1 TRBV9 TRBD1 TGTGCCAGCAGCGTTGGGACAGGGTTCATGAACACTGAAGCTTTCTTT CASSVGTGFMNTEAFF
. TRBJ2-5 TRBV11-3 TRBD1 TGTGCCAGCAGCTCCCGGGACAGCCAAGAGACCCAGTACTTC CASSSRDSQETQYF
. TRBJ2-1 TRBV5-1 TRBD1 TGCGCCAGCAGCTTGGAACCGGGACAGGGGGCTAATGAGCAGTTCTTC CASSLEPGQGANEQFF